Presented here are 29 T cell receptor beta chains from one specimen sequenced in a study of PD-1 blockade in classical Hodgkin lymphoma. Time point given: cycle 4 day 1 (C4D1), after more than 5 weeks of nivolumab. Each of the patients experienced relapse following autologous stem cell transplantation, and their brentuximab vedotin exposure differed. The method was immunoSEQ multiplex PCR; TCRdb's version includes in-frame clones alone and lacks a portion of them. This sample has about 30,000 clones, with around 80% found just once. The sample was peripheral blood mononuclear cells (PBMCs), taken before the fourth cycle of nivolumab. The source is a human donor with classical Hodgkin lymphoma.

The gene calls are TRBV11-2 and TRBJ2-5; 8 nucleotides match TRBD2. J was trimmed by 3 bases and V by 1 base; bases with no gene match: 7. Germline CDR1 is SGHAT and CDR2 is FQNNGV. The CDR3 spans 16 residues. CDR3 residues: CASSLVASGPKETQYF. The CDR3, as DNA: TGTGCCAGCAGCTTAGTAGCTAGCGGGCCGAAAGAGACCCAGTACTTC. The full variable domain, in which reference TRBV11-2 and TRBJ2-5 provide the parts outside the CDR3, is EAGVAQSPRYKIIEKRQSVAFWCNPISGHATLYWYQQILGQGPKLLIQFQNNGVVDDSQLPKDRFSAERLKGVDSTLKIQPAKLEDSAVYLCASSLVASGPKETQYFGPGTRLLVL.

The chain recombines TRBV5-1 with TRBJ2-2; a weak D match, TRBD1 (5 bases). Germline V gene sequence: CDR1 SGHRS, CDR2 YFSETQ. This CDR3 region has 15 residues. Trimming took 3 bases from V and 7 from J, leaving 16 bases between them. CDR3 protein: CASSSTTSTGGELFF. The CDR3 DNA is TGCGCCAGCAGCTCCACCACCTCCACAGGCGGGGAGCTGTTTTTT.

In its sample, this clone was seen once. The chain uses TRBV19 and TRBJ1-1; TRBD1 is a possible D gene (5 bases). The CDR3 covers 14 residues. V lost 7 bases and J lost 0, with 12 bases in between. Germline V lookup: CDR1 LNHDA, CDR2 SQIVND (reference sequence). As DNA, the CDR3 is TGTGCCAGTACGTGGGGGGACCTGAACACTGAAGCTTTCTTT. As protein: CASTWGDLNTEAFF.

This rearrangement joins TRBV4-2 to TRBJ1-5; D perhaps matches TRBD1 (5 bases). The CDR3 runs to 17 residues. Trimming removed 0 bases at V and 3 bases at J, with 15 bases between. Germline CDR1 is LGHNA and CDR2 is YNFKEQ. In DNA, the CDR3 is TGTGCCAGCAGCCAAGATCTCAATATGGGGGTCAATCAGCCCCAGCATTTT. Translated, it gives CASSQDLNMGVNQPQHF.

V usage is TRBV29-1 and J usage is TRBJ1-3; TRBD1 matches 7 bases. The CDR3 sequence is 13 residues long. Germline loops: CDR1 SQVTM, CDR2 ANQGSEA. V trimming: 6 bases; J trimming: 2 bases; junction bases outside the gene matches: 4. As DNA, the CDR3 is TGCAGCGTGACTACAGGGGCTGGAAACACCATATATTTT. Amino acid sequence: CSVTTGAGNTIYF.

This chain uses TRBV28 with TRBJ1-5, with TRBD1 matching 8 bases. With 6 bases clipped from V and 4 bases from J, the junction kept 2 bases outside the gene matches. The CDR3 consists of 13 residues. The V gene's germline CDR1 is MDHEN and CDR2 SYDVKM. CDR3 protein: CASSRGLNQPQHF. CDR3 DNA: TGTGCCAGCAGCAGGGGGCTGAATCAGCCCCAGCATTTT.

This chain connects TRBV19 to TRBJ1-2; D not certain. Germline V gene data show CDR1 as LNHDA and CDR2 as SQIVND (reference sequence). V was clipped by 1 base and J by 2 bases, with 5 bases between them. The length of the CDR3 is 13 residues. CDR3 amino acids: CASSIARNYGYTF. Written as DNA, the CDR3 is TGTGCCAGTAGTATAGCCAGGAACTATGGCTACACCTTC.

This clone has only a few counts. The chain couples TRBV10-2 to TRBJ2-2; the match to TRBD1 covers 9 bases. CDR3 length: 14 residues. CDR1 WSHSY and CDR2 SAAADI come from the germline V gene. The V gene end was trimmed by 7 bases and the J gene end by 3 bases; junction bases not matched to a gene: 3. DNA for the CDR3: TGCGCCAGCAAGCGGACAGGGGACACCGGGGAGCTGTTTTTT. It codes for CASKRTGDTGELFF.

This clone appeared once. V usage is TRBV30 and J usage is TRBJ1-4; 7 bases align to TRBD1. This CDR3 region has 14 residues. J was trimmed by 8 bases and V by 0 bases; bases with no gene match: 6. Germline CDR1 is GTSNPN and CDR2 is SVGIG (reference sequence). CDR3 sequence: CAWSVGPGGEKLFF. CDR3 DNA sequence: TGTGCCTGGAGTGTCGGGCCAGGGGGGGAAAAACTGTTTTTT. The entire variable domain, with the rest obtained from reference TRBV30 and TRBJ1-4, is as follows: SQTIHQWPATLVQPVGSPLSLECTVEGTSNPNLYWYRQAAGRGLQLLFYSVGIGQISSEVPQNLSASRPQDRQFILSSKKLLLSDSGFYLCAWSVGPGGEKLFFGSGTQLSVL.

CDR3 sequence reads: CASSLFRMGDTQYF. The DNA for the CDR3 is TGTGCCAGCAGTTTATTTAGGATGGGGGATACGCAGTATTTT. The V and J genes are TRBV28 and TRBJ2-3; no reliable D call. Germline lookup yields CDR1 MDHEN and CDR2 SYDVKM. The V end was cut by 1 base, the J end by 6 bases, with 11 bases between. This CDR3 has 14 amino acids. Supplemented by reference TRBV28 and TRBJ2-3, the full variable domain reads DVKVTQSSRYLVKRTGEKVFLECVQDMDHENMFWYRQDPGLGLRLIYFSYDVKMKEKGDIPEGYSVSREKKERFSLILESASTNQTSMYLCASSLFRMGDTQYFGPGTRLTVL.

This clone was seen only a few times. CDR3: CASRPMGNTGELFF. The CDR3 bases are TGTGCCAGCAGACCGATGGGGAACACCGGGGAGCTGTTTTTT. This rearrangement joins TRBV6-1 to TRBJ2-2, with D unclear. The CDR3 has 14 amino acids. Deletions cut 6 bases from V and 1 base from J, with 9 bases between. Looked up from germline, CDR1 is MNHNS and CDR2 is SASEGT.

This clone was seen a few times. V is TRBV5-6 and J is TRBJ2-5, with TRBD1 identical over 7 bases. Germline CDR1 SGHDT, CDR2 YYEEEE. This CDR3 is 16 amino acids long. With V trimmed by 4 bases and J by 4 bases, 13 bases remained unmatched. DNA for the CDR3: TGTGCCAGCAGCCCAACGACAGGGTCGAAGGGAGAGACCCAGTACTTC. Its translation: CASSPTTGSKGETQYF.

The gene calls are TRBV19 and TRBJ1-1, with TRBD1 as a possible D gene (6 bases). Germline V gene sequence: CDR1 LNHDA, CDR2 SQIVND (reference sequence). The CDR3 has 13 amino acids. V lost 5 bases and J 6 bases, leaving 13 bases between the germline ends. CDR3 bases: TGTGCCAGTAGTGATGCGAACAGGGCTGAAGCTTTCTTT. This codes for CASSDANRAEAFF.

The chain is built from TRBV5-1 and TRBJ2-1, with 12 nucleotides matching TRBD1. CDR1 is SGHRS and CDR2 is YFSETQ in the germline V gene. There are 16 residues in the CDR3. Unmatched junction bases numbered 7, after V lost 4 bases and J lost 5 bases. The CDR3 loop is CASSLMGQGAHNEQFF. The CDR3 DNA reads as TGCGCCAGCAGCCTAATGGGACAGGGGGCGCACAATGAGCAGTTCTTC.

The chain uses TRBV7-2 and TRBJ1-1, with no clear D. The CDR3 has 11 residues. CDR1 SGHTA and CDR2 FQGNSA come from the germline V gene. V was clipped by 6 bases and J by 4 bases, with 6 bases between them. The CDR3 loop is CASSLITEAFF. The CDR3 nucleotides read TGTGCCAGCAGTTTGATCACTGAAGCTTTCTTT.

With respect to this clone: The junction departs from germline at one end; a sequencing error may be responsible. The CDR3 sequence is CASSRSPYYSPLHF. The CDR3 DNA reads TGTGCCAGCAGTCGGAGCCCCTATTATTCACCCCTCCACTTT. The chain joins TRBV27 to TRBJ1-6; D unclear. From germline, CDR1 is MNHEY and CDR2 SMNVEV (reference sequence). The length of the CDR3 is 14 residues.

CDR3 residues: CASSGGQGTHYEQYF. The CDR3 DNA follows: TGTGCCAGCAGTGGGGGTCAGGGGACGCACTACGAGCAGTACTTC. The chain uses TRBV2 and TRBJ2-7; a possible D gene is TRBD1 (6 bases). The CDR3 loop spans 15 amino acids. Germline V gene lookup returns CDR1 SNHLY and CDR2 FYNNEI. Trimming cost V 4 bases and J 3 bases, with 16 bases left between them.

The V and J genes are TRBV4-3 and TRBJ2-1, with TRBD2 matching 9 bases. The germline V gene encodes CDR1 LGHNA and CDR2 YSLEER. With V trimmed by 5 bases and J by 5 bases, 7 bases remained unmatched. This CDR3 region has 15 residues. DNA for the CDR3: TGCGCCAGCAGCGTAAGACTAGCGGTGAACAATGAGCAGTTCTTC. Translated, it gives CASSVRLAVNNEQFF.

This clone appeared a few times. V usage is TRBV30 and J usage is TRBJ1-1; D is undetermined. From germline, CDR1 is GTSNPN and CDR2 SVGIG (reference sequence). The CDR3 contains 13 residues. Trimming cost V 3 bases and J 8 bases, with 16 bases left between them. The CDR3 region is CAWREDQGNEAFF. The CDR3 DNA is TGTGCCTGGAGGGAGGATCAAGGGAACGAAGCTTTCTTT.

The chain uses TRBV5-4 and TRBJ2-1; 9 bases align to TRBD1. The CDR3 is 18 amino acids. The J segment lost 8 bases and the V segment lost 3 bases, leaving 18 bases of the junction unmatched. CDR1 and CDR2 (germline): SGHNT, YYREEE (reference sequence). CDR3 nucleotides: TGTGCCAGCAGCTCCCGGAGAGGGGGACAGGGTCACCTGGATGAGCAGTTCTTC. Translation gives CASSSRRGGQGHLDEQFF.

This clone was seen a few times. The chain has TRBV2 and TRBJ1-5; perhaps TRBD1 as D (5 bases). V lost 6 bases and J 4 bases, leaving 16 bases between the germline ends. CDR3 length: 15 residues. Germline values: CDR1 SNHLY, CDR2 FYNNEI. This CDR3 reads CASRVGPGRNQPQHF. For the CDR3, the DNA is TGTGCCAGCAGGGTGGGACCGGGGAGGAATCAGCCCCAGCATTTT. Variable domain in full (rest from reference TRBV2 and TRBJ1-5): EPEVTQTPSHQVTQMGQEVILRCVPISNHLYFYWYRQILGQKVEFLVSFYNNEISEKSEIFDDQFSVERPDGSNFTLKIRSTKLEDSAMYFCASRVGPGRNQPQHFGDGTRLSIL.

The CDR3 DNA reads TGTGCCAGCAGCCCACAGGGACTGAACACTGAAGCTTTCTTT. Protein product: CASSPQGLNTEAFF. The V gene is TRBV7-9, the J gene TRBJ1-1, with TRBD1 as a possible D gene (6 bases). This CDR3 has 14 amino acids. The germline gives CDR1 SEHNR, CDR2 FQNEAQ (reference sequence). Trimming took off 5 bases at V and 0 bases at J, with 10 bases between the two ends.

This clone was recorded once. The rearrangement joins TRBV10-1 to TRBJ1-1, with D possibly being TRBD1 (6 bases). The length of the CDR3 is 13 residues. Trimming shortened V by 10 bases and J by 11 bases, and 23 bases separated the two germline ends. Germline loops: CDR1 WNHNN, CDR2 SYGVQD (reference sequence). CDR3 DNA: TGCGCCACTGCGCCGTCAGGGGTCGTTGGGGCTTTCTTT. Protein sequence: CATAPSGVVGAFF.

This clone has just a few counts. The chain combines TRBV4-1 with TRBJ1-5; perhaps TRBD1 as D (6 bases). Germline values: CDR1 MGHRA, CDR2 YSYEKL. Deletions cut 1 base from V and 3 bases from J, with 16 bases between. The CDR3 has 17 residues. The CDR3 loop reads CASSQARGRGINQPQHF. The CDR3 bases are TGCGCCAGCAGCCAAGCGAGAGGCAGGGGAATCAATCAGCCCCAGCATTTT.

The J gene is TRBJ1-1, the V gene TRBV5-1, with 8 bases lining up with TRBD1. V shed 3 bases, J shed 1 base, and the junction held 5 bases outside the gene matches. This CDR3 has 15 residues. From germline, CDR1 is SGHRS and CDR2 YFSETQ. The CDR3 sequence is CASSWGTGRNTEAFF. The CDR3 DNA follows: TGCGCCAGCAGCTGGGGGACAGGCCGGAACACTGAAGCTTTCTTT.

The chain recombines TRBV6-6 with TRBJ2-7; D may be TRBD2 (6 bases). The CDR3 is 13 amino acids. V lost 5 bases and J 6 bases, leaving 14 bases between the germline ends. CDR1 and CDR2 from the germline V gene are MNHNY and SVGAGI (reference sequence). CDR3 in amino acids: CASSPGLNGEQYF. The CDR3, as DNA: TGTGCCAGCAGTCCGGGACTCAACGGCGAGCAGTACTTC.

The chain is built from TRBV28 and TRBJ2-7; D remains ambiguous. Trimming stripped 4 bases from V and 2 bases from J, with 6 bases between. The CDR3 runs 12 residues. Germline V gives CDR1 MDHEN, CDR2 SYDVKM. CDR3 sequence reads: CASSSVTYEQYF. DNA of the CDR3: TGTGCCAGCAGTTCCGTTACCTACGAGCAGTACTTC.

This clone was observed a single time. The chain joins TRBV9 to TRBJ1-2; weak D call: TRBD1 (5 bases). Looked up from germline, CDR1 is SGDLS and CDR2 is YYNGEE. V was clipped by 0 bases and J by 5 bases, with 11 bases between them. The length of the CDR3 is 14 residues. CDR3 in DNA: TGTGCCAGCAGCGTAGATAAGGGGAATTATGGCTACACCTTC. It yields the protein CASSVDKGNYGYTF.

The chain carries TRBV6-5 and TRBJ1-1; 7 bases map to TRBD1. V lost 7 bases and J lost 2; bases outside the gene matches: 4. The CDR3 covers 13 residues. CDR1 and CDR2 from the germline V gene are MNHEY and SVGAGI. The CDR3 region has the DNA TGTGCCAGCATCGACAGGGTAAACACTGAAGCTTTCTTT. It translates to CASIDRVNTEAFF.